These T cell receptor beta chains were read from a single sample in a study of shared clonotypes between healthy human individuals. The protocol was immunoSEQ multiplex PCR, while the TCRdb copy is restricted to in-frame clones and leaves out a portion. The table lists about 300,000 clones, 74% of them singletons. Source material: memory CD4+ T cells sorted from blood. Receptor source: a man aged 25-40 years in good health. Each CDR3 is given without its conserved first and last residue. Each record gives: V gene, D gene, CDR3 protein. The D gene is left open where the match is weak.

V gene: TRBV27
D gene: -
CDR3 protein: ASREVGRAFVEQY

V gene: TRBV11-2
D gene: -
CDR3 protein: ASSLETVAF

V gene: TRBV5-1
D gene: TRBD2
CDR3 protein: ASSPNLGLTSGRVYEQY

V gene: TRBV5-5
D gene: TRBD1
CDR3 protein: ASSAGQGFEAF

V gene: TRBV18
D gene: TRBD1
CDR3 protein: ASSPTRQGSYGYT

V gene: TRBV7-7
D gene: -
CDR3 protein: ASSSGPANTGELF

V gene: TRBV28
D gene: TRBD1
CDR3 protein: ASNVGQYSNQPQH

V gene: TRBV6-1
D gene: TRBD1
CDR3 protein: ASIRQGASGELF

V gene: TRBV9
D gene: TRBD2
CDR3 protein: ASSVGGGLAGDTQY

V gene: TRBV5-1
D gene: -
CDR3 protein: ASPLPPRNAIRCF

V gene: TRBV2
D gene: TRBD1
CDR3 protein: ASSITGAGNTIY